This TCR beta chain is drawn from a study of OX40 agonist ivuxolimab in advanced cancers. For the wider study: The costimulatory receptor OX40 (CD134) was targeted by ivuxolimab, a fully human IgG2 agonistic monoclonal antibody. Intravenous ivuxolimab was administered to patients every 2 weeks at six dose levels: 0.01, 0.1, 0.3, 1.5, 3 and 10 mg/kg. Of the 52 patients in dose escalation, 19 had hepatocellular carcinoma, some 15 had melanoma, 9 had renal cell carcinoma and 9 had head and neck cancer. In the dose-escalation cohort, more than 80% of patients were male, and the mean age was 60 years with a range of about 20 to 79. Patients were allowed to have had prior anti-PD-1, anti-PD-L1 or anti-CTLA-4 therapy, and approximately 43% of the dose-escalation patients had previously received checkpoint inhibitors. Three dose-escalation patients achieved partial responses, one with hepatocellular carcinoma and two with cutaneous melanoma. The purpose of peripheral TCRbeta sequencing was to test whether ivuxolimab changed TCR sequence diversity and led to clonal T-cell expansion. The paper describes the monotherapy dose-escalation part (N of about 52 patients) of the phase I trial of ivuxolimab. Results the study describes overall, beyond this receptor: After ivuxolimab, more expanded clones were found on average in CD8+ T cells than in CD4+ T cells. Which antigens the clonally expanded peripheral T cells were specific for was not determined. At doses of 0.1 to 3.0 mg/kg, clonal expansion of both CD4+ and CD8+ blood T cells was observed from baseline to week 6. Low levels of normalized T-cell clonal expansion were also seen in some patients who did not respond. In the 0.1-3.0 mg/kg groups, partial responders were among the patients with the lowest normalized peripheral clonal expansion, particularly in CD8+ T cells.

On this clone: There is no known antigen for this receptor. No clone much larger than this one lies a single base away; base qualities are absent.

The trial excluded patients who had a history of autoimmune disease or who were on systemic immunosuppression. Peripheral blood for TCR sequencing was collected from all dose cohorts at baseline, on cycle 4 day 1, and on cycle 7 day 1. The samples were taken from a phase I, first-in-human, multicenter, open-label dose-escalation trial of ivuxolimab. Adults with locally advanced or metastatic melanoma, renal cell carcinoma, hepatocellular carcinoma or head and neck squamous cell carcinoma were enrolled in the trial. Before TCR sequencing, CD4+ T cells and CD8+ T cells from peripheral blood were sorted into separate populations. For sequencing of the TCRbeta CDR3 region, genomic DNA was extracted from the sorted cells. The immunoSEQ Assay was used for sequencing of TCRbeta CDR3 regions. The table was pulled from immuneACCESS by TCRdb, which kept in-frame rearrangements only. Such tables lose some clones; where checked, under half of the loss comes from unresolved V genes, and the rest has no known cause. Here the sample has some 30,000 clones; 81% occur a single time. Together, the top ten hold roughly a fifth of the sample.

Including the terminal cysteine and phenylalanine, the CDR3 comprises 13 residues. The sequence is cut down to CDR3 DNA, 39 bases in frame from base 1. The junction shows trimming of 0 bases on V and 0 bases on J, plus 4 bases between the germline ends. The germline V gene supplies CDR1 SGHRS and CDR2 YFSETQ. This specimen was CD4+ or CD8+ T cells sorted from blood, taken in a trial of the OX40 agonist ivuxolimab. This chain is built from TRBV5-1 and TRBJ2-7; no D gene can be assigned with confidence. The sequence was collected from an adult with an advanced solid tumor such as melanoma, head and neck, liver or kidney cancer. The CDR3 corresponds to CASSLAGSYEQYF. The bases read TGCGCCAGCAGCTTGGCAGGCTCCTACGAGCAGTACTTC.